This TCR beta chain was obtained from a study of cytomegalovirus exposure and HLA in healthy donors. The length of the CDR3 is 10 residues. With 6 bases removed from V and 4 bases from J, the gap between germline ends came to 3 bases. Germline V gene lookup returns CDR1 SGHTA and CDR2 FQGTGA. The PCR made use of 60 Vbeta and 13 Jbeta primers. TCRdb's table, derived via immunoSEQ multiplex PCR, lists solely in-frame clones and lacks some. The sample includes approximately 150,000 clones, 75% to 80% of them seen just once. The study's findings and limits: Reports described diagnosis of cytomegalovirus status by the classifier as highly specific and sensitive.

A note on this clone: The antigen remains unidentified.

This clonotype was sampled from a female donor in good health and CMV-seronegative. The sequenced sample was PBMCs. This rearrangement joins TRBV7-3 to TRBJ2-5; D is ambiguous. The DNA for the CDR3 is TGTGCCAGCAGGAGAGAGACCCAGTACTTC. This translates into CASRRETQYF.